This T cell receptor (beta chain) emerged from a study of PD-L1 blockade in urothelial cancer (dated by TCRdb to about 2017). Background on the whole study: Therapy was started in the mid-2010s for all patients, and atezolizumab 1,200 mg was administered intravenously every 3 weeks. About nine tenths of the roughly 30 patients were males with bladder-origin urothelial cancer, and about 60% of the 29 reported a prior smoking history. An ECOG performance status of 0 or 1 was recorded for the patients, and 0 to 3 prior chemotherapy regimens had been received by the patients. Blood samples were analyzed at 3 weeks after treatment start (second dose) and at 6 weeks after treatment start. Blood samples yielded a median of around 150,000 T cells and approximately 83,000 unique TCRs, with median clonality approximately 0.08. Somatic, immune and clinical correlates of response to PD-L1 blockade with atezolizumab in urothelial cancer were the focus of an exploratory multi-omic analysis. TCR sequencing covered pretreatment tumor samples and matched, serially collected peripheral blood taken before and after atezolizumab treatment. Durable clinical benefit was defined as a progression-free survival longer than 6 months, and TCR features were additionally tested against progression-free survival and overall survival. In the same patients, pretreatment tumors underwent whole exome sequencing and RNA sequencing in addition to TCR sequencing. Durable clinical benefit was achieved by nine patients but not by the remaining 20. Around 29 patients had pretreatment blood TCR-seq, around 25 had at least one posttreatment blood collection, and around 25 had tumor TCR-seq. General study outcomes and caveats: Among patients with durable benefit, tumor-associated TCR clones showed greater expansion in peripheral blood 3 weeks after treatment started (n ≈ 21, p = 0.022). A pretreatment peripheral blood TCR clonality below the median was linked to improved progression-free and overall survival. Small sample size (n of about 30) and many exploratory analyses mean the results are intended to be hypothesis-generating.

Synthetic TCR analog templates were spiked into each PCR to estimate absolute template abundance from read counts. The immunoSEQ assay was used to amplify TCRbeta CDR3 regions from genomic DNA with bias-controlled V and J gene primers. Sequencing of rearranged TCRbeta segments was done at approximately 20X coverage. The study's own analysis went as follows. Clustering was used to correct sequencing errors, and CDR3s were annotated against IMGT so that V, D and J genes could be assigned. Out-of-frame and stop-codon sequences were excluded, and only productive TCRbeta rearrangements were used in downstream analyses. Clonality was calculated as one minus the Shannon entropy normalized by the log of the number of unique productive sequences. Fisher's exact test with Benjamini-Hochberg correction, using a cutoff of adjusted p below 0.01, was how clones that differed between time points or between blood and tumor were identified. As stored in TCRdb, this immuneACCESS dataset retains in-frame rearrangements with V and J assigned. A fraction of the clones does not appear; measured against another copy, unresolved V genes explain less than half of the discrepancy, and the remainder lacks a known reason. V and J calls and clone size are as listed in that table; D and trimming were resolved from the DNA. Across this sample there are about 45,000 clones, with about four fifths seen only once. The ten biggest clones cover about 12% of the sample.

The junction carries 11 bases between V and J, which are trimmed by 3 bases and 1 base respectively. From the cysteine through the phenylalanine, the CDR3 covers 15 amino acids. Here the CDR3 DNA is all that survives: 45 bases in frame from base 1. Taken from the germline V gene (reference sequence), the CDR1 and CDR2 loops are LNHDA and SQIVND. Turning to this clone: The clone's antigen remains unknown. The input lacks base qualities; no much larger clone sits a single base away.

In the paper's terms, the time point label means: peripheral blood 6 weeks after treatment start. The cohort included 29 patients with locally advanced or metastatic urothelial carcinoma who were treated at Memorial Sloan Kettering on a trial protocol. Peripheral blood mononuclear cells were collected from each patient pretreatment and during treatment, giving between 1 and 8 total time points per patient. The Qiagen DNeasy Blood extraction kit was used to purify genomic DNA from total PBMCs and tumor samples. PBMCs were collected pretreatment and during treatment, and were isolated and stored as previously described.

Sample: PBMCs, taken around atezolizumab (anti-PD-L1) treatment. This receptor was identified in a man in his sixties with urothelial cancer. The chain uses TRBV19 and TRBJ2-3; a tentative D call is TRBD2 (5 bases match). The base sequence is TGTGCCAGTAGTATTTTGGGAGCCGGCACAGATACGCAGTATTTT. It is translated as CASSILGAGTDTQYF.